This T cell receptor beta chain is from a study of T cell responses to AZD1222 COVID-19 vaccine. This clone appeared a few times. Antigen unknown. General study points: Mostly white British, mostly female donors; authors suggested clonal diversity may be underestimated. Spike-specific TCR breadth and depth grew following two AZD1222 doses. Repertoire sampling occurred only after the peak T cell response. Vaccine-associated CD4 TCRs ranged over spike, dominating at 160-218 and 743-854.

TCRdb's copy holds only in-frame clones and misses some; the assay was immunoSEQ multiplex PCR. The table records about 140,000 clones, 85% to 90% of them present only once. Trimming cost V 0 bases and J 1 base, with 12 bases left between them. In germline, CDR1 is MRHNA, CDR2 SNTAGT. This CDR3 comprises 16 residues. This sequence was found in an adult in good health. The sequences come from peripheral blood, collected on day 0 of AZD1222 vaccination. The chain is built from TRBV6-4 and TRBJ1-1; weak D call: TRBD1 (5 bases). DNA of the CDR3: TGTGCCAGCAGTGACTCGATGGGGCACACGAACACTGAAGCTTTCTTT. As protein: CASSDSMGHTNTEAFF.